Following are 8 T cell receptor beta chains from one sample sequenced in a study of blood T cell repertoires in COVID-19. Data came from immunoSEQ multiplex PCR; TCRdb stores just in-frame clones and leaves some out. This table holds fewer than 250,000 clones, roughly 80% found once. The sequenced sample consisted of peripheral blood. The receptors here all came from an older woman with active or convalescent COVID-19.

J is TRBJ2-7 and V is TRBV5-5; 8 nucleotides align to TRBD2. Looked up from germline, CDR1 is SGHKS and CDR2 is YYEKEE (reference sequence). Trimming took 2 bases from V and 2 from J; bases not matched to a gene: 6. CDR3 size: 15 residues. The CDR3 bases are TGTGCCAGCAGCTTTCCCCGTAGCGGGACCTACGAGCAGTACTTC. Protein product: CASSFPRSGTYEQYF.

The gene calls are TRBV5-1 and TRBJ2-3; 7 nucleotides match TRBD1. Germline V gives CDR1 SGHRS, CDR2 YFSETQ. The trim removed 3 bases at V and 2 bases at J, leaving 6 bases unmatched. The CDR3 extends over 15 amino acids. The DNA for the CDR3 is TGCGCCAGCAGCTCAGGGGGACAGCCCACAGATACGCAGTATTTT. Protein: CASSSGGQPTDTQYF. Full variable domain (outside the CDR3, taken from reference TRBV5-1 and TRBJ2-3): KAGVTQTPRYLIKTRGQQVTLSCSPISGHRSVSWYQQTPGQGLQFLFEYFSETQRNKGNFPGRFSGRQFSNSRSEMNVSTLELGDSALYLCASSSGGQPTDTQYFGPGTRLTVL.

DNA for the CDR3: TGTGCCAGTCACTCTTCGGACAGGGGAGTCGCAGATACGCAGTATTTT. It codes for CASHSSDRGVADTQYF. This chain links TRBV19 with TRBJ2-3, with TRBD1 identical over 9 bases. The CDR3 runs 16 residues. V gave up 8 bases and J gave up 4 bases; unmatched junction bases: 13. Per the germline V gene, CDR1 is LNHDA and CDR2 is SQIVND (reference sequence).

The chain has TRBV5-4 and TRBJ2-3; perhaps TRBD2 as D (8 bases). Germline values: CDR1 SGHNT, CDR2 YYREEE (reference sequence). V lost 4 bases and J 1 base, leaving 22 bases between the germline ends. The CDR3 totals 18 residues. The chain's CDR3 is CASSRGRQRGLGTDTQYF. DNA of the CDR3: TGTGCCAGCAGCCGCGGGAGGCAGAGGGGGCTGGGCACAGATACGCAGTATTTT. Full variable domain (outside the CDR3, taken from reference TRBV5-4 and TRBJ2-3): ETGVTQSPTHLIKTRGQQVTLRCSSQSGHNTVSWYQQALGQGPQFIFQYYREEENGRGNFPPRFSGLQFPNYSSELNVNALELDDSALYLCASSRGRQRGLGTDTQYFGPGTRLTVL.

CDR3 sequence (DNA): TGTGCCAGCAGCTTGGGACAGCCGAGCAATCAGCCCCAGCATTTT. Translation: CASSLGQPSNQPQHF. The chain carries TRBV5-6 and TRBJ1-5; D is possibly TRBD1 (5 bases). The germline V and J ends were trimmed by 0 bases and 1 base, with 8 bases remaining between them. This CDR3 is 15 amino acids long. CDR1 and CDR2 from the germline V gene are SGHDT and YYEEEE.

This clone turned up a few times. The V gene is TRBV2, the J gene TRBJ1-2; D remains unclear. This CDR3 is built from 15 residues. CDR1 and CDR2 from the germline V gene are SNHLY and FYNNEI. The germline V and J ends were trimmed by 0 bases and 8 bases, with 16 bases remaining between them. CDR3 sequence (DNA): TGTGCCAGCAGTGAAGCTCCTTCCTCAGGCTCCGGCTACACCTTC. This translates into CASSEAPSSGSGYTF.

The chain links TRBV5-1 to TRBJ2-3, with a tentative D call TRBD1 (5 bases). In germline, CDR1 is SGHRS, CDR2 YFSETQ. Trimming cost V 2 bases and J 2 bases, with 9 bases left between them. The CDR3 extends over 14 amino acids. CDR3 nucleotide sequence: TGCGCCAGCAGCTTTCCACAGGACACAGATACGCAGTATTTT. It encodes CASSFPQDTDTQYF.

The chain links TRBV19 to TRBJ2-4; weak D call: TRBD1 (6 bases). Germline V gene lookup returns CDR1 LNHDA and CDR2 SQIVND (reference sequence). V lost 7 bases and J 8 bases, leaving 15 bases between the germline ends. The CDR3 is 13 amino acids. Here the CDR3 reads CASTPIPGDIQYF. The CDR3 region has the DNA TGTGCCAGTACGCCGATTCCAGGGGACATTCAGTACTTC. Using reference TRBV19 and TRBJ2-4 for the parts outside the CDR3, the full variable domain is DGGITQSPKYLFRKEGQNVTLSCEQNLNHDAMYWYRQDPGQGLRLIYYSQIVNDFQKGDIAEGYSVSREKKESFPLTVTSAQKNPTAFYLCASTPIPGDIQYFGAGTRLSVL.